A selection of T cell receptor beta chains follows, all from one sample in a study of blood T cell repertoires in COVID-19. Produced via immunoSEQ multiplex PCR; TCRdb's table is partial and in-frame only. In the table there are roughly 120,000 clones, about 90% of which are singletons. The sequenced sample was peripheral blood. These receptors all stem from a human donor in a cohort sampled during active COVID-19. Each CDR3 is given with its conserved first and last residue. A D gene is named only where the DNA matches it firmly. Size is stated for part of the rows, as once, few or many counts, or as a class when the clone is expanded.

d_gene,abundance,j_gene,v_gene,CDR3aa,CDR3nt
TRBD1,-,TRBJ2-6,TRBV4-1,CASSQDKRGLILSGANVLTF,TGCGCCAGCAGCCAAGATAAGAGGGGGCTTATTCTCTCTGGGGCCAACGTCCTGACTTTC
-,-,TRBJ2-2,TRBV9,CASSPHGQTLTGELFF,TGTGCCAGCAGCCCTCACGGACAAACTCTCACCGGGGAGCTGTTTTTT
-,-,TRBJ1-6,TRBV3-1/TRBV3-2,CASSQGGVQNSPLHF,TGTGCCAGCAGCCAAGGGGGGGTCCAAAATTCACCCCTCCACTTT
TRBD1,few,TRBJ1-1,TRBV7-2,CASSSRDRGGTEAFF,TGTGCCAGCAGCTCGCGGGACAGGGGGGGTACTGAAGCTTTCTTT
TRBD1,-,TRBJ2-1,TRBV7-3,CASSWYRDSNEQFF,TGTGCCAGCAGCTGGTACCGGGACAGCAATGAGCAGTTCTTC
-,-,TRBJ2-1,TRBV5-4,CASSLQVDNEQFF,TGTGCCAGCAGCCTACAGGTAGACAATGAGCAGTTCTTC
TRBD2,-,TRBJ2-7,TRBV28,CASSFVGGDYEQYF,TGTGCCAGCAGTTTTGTGGGGGGGGACTACGAGCAGTACTTC
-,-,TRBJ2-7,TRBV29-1,CSVAQRQDSYEQYF,TGCAGCGTGGCCCAAAGACAGGACTCCTACGAGCAGTACTTC
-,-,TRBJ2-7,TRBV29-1,CSVRGDTSYEQYF,TGCAGCGTGCGGGGAGACACGTCCTACGAGCAGTACTTC
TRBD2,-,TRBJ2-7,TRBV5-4,CASKASGDEQYF,TGTGCCAGCAAGGCTAGCGGGGACGAGCAGTACTTC
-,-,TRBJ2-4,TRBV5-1,CASSLAGNTKNIQYF,TGCGCCAGCAGCTTGGCAGGGAATACCAAAAACATTCAGTACTTC
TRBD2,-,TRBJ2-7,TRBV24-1,CATSDYRGGLYF,TGTGCCACCAGTGATTATCGCGGGGGGTTATACTTC
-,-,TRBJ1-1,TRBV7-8,CASRRTENTEAFF,TGTGCCAGTAGAAGGACAGAGAACACTGAAGCTTTCTTT
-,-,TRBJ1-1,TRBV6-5,CASSRRTDNTEAFF,TGTGCCAGCAGTAGAAGGACAGATAACACTGAAGCTTTCTTT
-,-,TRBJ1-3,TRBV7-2,CASSPHRRGTGNTIYF,TGTGCCAGCAGCCCCCACCGAAGGGGGACTGGAAACACCATATATTTT
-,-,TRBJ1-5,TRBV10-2,CASTEQTMDWGQPQHF,TGCGCCAGCACCGAACAGACCATGGACTGGGGTCAGCCCCAGCATTTT
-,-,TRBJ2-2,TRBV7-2,CASSPNWNTGELFF,TGTGCCAGCAGCCCTAACTGGAACACCGGGGAGCTGTTTTTT
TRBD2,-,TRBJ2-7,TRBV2,CASREAGGLSPNEQYF,TGTGCCAGCAGGGAGGCGGGGGGGTTATCTCCCAACGAGCAGTACTTC
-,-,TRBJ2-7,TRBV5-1,CASSQGQPGVGEQYF,TGCGCCAGCAGCCAAGGACAGCCGGGCGTTGGCGAGCAGTACTTC
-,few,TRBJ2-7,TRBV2,CASRDSGTYEQYF,TGTGCCAGCAGAGACTCCGGGACCTACGAGCAGTACTTC
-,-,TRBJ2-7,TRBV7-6,CASSLSPSSYEQYF,TGTGCCAGCAGCTTATCCCCGAGCTCCTACGAGCAGTACTTC
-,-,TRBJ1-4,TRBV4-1,CASSQDPSTNEKLFF,TGCGCCAGCAGCCAAGATCCCTCAACTAATGAAAAACTGTTTTTT
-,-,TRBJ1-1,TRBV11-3,CASSLKGWYNTEAFF,TGTGCCAGCAGCTTAAAGGGGTGGTATAACACTGAAGCTTTCTTT
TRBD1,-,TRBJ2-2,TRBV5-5,CASSLPGTGVPGELFF,TGTGCCAGCAGCTTACCCGGGACAGGGGTCCCCGGGGAGCTGTTTTTT
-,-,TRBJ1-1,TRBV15,CATSRVRRTESEAFF,TGTGCCACCAGCAGAGTAAGAAGGACAGAAAGTGAAGCTTTCTTT
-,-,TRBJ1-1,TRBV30,CAWSVGRTEAFF,TGTGCCTGGAGTGTAGGGAGGACGGAAGCTTTCTTT
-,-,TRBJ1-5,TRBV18,CASSPGSNQPQHF,TGTGCCAGCTCACCAGGCAGCAATCAGCCCCAGCATTTT
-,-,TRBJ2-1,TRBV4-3,CASSQEAGFPYNEQFF,TGCGCCAGCAGCCAAGAGGCGGGATTTCCCTACAATGAGCAGTTCTTC
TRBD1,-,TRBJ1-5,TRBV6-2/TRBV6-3,CASSYGSGTGIKNSNQPQHF,TGTGCCAGCAGTTACGGCTCCGGGACAGGGATTAAAAATAGCAATCAGCCCCAGCATTTT
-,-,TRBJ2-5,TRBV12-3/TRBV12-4,CASSLAERETQYF,TGTGCCAGCAGTTTAGCCGAGCGCGAGACCCAGTACTTC
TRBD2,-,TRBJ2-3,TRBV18,CASSPRTSGGASSDTQYF,TGTGCCAGCTCACCAAGGACTAGCGGGGGGGCAAGTTCAGATACGCAGTATTTT
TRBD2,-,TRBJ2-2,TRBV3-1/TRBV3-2,CASSQGLAVKTGELFF,TGTGCCAGCAGCCAAGGCCTAGCGGTTAAGACCGGGGAGCTGTTTTTT
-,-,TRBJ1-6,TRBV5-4,CASSPEQGYRSPLHF,TGTGCCAGCAGCCCCGAACAGGGTTATCGTTCACCCCTCCACTTT
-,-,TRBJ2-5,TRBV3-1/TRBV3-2,CASSQDSDQETQYF,TGTGCCAGCAGCCAAGATTCAGACCAAGAGACCCAGTACTTC
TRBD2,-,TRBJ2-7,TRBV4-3,CASSQDFGLAGYEQYF,TGCGCCAGCAGCCAAGATTTTGGACTAGCGGGGTACGAGCAGTACTTC
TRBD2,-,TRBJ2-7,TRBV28,CASSLLAGGSHEQYF,TGTGCCAGCAGTCTACTAGCGGGAGGTTCCCACGAGCAGTACTTC
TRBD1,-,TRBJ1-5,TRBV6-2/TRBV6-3,CASSRTGGGNQPQHF,TGTGCCAGCAGTAGGACAGGGGGCGGGAATCAGCCCCAGCATTTT
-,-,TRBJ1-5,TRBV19,CASLHLRSGGNQPQHF,TGTGCCAGTCTCCACCTTCGATCGGGGGGCAATCAGCCCCAGCATTTT
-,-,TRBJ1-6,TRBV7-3,CASSLSYNSPLHF,TGTGCCAGCAGCCTATCTTATAATTCACCCCTCCACTTT
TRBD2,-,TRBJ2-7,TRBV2,CASKPGGPYEQYF,TGTGCCAGCAAGCCGGGAGGGCCATACGAGCAGTACTTC
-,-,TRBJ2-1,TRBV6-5,CASSQTPDEQFF,TGTGCCAGCAGTCAAACCCCGGATGAGCAGTTCTTC
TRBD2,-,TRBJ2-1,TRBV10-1,CASSNLAVEQFF,TGCGCCAGCAGTAACCTAGCGGTTGAGCAGTTCTTC
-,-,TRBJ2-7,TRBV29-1,CSVQPSGVRYEQYF,TGCAGCGTCCAGCCGTCGGGGGTACGGTACGAGCAGTACTTC
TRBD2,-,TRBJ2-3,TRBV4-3,CASSHLAGEVVDTQYF,TGCGCCAGCAGCCACCTAGCGGGAGAAGTGGTAGATACGCAGTATTTT
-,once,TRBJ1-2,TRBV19,CASSEADYGYTF,TGTGCCAGTAGTGAGGCTGACTATGGCTACACCTTC
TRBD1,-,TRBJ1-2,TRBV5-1,CASSPGQGGPYYGYTF,TGCGCCAGCAGCCCGGGACAGGGGGGTCCGTACTATGGCTACACCTTC
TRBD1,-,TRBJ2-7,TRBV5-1,CASSLAGQGSYEQYF,TGCGCCAGCAGCTTGGCGGGACAGGGTTCCTACGAGCAGTACTTC
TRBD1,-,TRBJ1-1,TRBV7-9,CASSGPGTANTEAFF,TGTGCCAGCAGCGGACCCGGGACAGCCAACACTGAAGCTTTCTTT
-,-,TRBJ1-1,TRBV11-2,CASSLGLRSTEAFF,TGTGCCAGCAGCTTAGGACTGAGGAGCACTGAAGCTTTCTTT
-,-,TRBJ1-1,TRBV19,CASSSWTLNTEAFF,TGTGCCAGTAGCTCCTGGACATTGAACACTGAAGCTTTCTTT
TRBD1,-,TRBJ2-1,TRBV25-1,CASMGTVSYNEQFF,TGTGCCAGCATGGGGACAGTCTCCTACAATGAGCAGTTCTTC
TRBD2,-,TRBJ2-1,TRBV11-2,CASRATSGRLDEQFF,TGTGCCAGCAGGGCGACTAGCGGGCGCCTCGATGAGCAGTTCTTC
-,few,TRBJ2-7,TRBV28,CASRVALSKYEQYF,TGTGCCAGCAGGGTAGCTTTATCTAAATACGAGCAGTACTTC
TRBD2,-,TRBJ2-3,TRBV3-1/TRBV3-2,CASSQDSGVRYF,TGTGCCAGCAGCCAAGACAGCGGGGTTCGGTATTTT